The TCR beta chain under discussion was sequenced for a study of T cell responses to AZD1222 COVID-19 vaccine. TCRdb's table, derived via immunoSEQ multiplex PCR, lists solely in-frame clones and lacks some. The table has 150,000 to 160,000 clones, 90% seen once. The CDR3 is 16 residues long. Looked up from germline, CDR1 is SGDLS and CDR2 is YYNGEE. The J segment lost 2 bases and the V segment lost 0 bases, leaving 4 bases of the junction unmatched. Specimen: peripheral blood, collected on day 0 of AZD1222 vaccination. The genes are TRBV9 and TRBJ2-1; 8 bases fit TRBD2. This TCR was recovered from an adult in good health. The CDR3 protein is CASSVVGAGAYNEQFF. In DNA form, the CDR3 reads TGTGCCAGCAGCGTAGTAGGAGCGGGAGCCTACAATGAGCAGTTCTTC.